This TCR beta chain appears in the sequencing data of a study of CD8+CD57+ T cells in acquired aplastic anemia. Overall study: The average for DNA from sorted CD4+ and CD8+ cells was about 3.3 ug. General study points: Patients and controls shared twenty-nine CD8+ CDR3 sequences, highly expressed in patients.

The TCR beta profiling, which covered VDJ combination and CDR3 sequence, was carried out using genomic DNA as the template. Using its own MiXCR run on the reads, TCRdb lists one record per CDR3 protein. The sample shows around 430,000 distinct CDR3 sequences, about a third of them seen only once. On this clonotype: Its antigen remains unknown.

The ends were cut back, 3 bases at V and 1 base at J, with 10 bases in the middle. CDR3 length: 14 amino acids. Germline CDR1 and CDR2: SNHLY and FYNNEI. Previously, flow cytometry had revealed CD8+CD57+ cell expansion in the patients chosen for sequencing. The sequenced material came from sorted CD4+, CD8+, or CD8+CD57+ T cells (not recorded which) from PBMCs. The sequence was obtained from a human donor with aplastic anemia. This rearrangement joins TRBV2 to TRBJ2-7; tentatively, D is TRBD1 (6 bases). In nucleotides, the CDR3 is TGTGCCAGCAGTGATTCAGGGGCATCCTACGAGCAGTACTTC. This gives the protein CASSDSGASYEQYF. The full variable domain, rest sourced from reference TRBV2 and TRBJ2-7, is EPEVTQTPSHQVTQMGQEVILRCVPISNHLYFYWYRQILGQKVEFLVSFYNNEISEKSEIFDDQFSVERPDGSNFTLKIRSTKLEDSAMYFCASSDSGASYEQYFGPGTRLTVT.